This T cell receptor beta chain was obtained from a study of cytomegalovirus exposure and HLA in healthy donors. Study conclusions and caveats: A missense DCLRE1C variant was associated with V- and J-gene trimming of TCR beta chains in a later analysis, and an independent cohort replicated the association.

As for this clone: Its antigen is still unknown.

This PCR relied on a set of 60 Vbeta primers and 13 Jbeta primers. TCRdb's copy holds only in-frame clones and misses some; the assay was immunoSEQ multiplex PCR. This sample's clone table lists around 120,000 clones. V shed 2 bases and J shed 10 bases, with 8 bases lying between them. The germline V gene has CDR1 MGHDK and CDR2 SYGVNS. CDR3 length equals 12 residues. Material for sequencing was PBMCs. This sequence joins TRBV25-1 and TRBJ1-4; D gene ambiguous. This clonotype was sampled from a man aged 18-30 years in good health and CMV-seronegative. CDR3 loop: CASSELIGKLFF. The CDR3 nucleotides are TGTGCCAGCAGTGAACTTATCGGAAAACTGTTTTTT.